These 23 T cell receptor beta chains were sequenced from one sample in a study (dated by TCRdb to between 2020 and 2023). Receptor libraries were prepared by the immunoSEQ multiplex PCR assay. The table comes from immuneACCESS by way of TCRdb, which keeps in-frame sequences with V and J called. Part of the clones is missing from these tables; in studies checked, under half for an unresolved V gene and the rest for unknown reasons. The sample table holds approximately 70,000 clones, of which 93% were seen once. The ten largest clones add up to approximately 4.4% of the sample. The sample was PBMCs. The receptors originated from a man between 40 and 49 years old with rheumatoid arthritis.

The CDR3 sequence: CASSPTGGRVNTEAFF. DNA for the CDR3: TGTGCCAGCAGCCCTACAGGGGGGCGGGTGAACACTGAAGCTTTCTTT. The chain joins TRBV3-1 (or the pseudogene TRBV3-2) to TRBJ1-1, with 8 positions matching TRBD1. J gave up 0 bases and V 4 bases, and 7 bases lay outside the gene matches. The CDR3 consists of 16 residues. Germline lookup yields CDR1 LGHDT and CDR2 YNNKEL (reference sequence).

CDR3 residues: CASSLQGQALAEQYF. CDR3 bases: TGTGCCAGCAGCCTGCAAGGACAGGCCCTCGCCGAGCAGTACTTC. This sequence joins TRBV7-6 and TRBJ2-7, with 7 bases identical to TRBD1. Germline lookup yields CDR1 SGHVS and CDR2 FNYEAQ. The CDR3 totals 15 residues. After removal of 5 bases from V and 6 bases from J, the junction contained 13 bases not matched to a gene.

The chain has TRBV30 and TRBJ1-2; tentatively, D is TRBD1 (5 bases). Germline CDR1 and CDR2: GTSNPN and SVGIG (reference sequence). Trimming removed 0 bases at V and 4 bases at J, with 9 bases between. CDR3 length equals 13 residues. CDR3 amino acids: CAWSVRRGYGYTF. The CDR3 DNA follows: TGTGCCTGGAGTGTTCGAAGGGGCTATGGCTACACCTTC.

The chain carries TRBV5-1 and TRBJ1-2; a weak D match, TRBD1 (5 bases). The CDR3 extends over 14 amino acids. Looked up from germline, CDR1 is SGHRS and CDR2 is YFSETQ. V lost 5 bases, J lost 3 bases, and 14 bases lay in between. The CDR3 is CASREQETHYGYTF. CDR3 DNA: TGCGCCAGCAGGGAACAGGAGACCCACTATGGCTACACCTTC.

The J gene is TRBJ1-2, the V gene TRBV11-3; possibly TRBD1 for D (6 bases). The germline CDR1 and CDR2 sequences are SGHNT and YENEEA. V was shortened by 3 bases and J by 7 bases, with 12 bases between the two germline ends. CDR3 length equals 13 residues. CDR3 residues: CASSFTGSRGYTF. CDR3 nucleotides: TGTGCCAGCAGCTTTACAGGGTCTCGTGGCTACACCTTC.

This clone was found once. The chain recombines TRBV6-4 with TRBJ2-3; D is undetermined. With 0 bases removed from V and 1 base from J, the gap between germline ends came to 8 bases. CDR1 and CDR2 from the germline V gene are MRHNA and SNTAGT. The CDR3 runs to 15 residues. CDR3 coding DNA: TGTGCCAGCAGTGACTCCGACGGACGCACAGATACGCAGTATTTT. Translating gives CASSDSDGRTDTQYF.

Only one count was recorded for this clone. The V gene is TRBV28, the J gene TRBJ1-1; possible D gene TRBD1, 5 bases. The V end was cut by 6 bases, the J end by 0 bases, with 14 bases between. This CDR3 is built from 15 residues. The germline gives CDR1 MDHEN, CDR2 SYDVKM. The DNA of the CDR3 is TGTGCCAGCAGCCTACCGACAGTGATGAACACTGAAGCTTTCTTT. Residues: CASSLPTVMNTEAFF. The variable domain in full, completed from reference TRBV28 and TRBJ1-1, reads DVKVTQSSRYLVKRTGEKVFLECVQDMDHENMFWYRQDPGLGLRLIYFSYDVKMKEKGDIPEGYSVSREKKERFSLILESASTNQTSMYLCASSLPTVMNTEAFFGQGTRLTVV.

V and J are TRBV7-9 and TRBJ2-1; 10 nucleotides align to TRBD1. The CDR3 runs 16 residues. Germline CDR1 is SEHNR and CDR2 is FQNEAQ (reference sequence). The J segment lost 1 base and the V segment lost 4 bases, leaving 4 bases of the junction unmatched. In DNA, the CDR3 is TGTGCCAGCAGCTCGAGGACAGGGGGATCCTACAATGAGCAGTTCTTC. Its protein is CASSSRTGGSYNEQFF.

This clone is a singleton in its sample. CDR3: CAWSGETNTEAFF. DNA of the CDR3: TGTGCCTGGAGTGGAGAGACGAACACTGAAGCTTTCTTT. This chain joins TRBV30 and TRBJ1-1; D not resolved. The CDR3 covers 13 residues. CDR1 is GTSNPN, CDR2 SVGIG, per germline (reference sequence). V lost 1 base and J 1 base, leaving 7 bases between the germline ends. Together with reference TRBV30 and TRBJ1-1, the CDR3 gives the full variable domain: SQTIHQWPATLVQPVGSPLSLECTVEGTSNPNLYWYRQAAGRGLQLLFYSVGIGQISSEVPQNLSASRPQDRQFILSSKKLLLSDSGFYLCAWSGETNTEAFFGQGTRLTVV.

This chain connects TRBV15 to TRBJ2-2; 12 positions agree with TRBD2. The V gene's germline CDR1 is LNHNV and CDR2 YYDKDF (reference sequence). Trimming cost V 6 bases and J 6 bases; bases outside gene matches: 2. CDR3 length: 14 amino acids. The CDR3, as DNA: TGTGCCACCAGGAGGACTAGCGGGGCCGGGGAGCTGTTTTTT. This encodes CATRRTSGAGELFF.

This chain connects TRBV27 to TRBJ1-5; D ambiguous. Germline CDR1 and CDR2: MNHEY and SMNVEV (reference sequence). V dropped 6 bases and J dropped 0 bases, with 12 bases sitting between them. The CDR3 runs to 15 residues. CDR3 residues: CASRRARHSNQPQHF. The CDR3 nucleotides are TGTGCCAGCAGGCGGGCGAGACATAGCAATCAGCCCCAGCATTTT.

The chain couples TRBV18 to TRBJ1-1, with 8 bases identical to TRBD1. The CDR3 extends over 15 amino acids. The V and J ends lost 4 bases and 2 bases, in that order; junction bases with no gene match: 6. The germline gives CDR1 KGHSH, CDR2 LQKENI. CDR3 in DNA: TGTGCCAGCTCACTGACAGGGGCTATAAACACTGAAGCTTTCTTT. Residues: CASSLTGAINTEAFF.

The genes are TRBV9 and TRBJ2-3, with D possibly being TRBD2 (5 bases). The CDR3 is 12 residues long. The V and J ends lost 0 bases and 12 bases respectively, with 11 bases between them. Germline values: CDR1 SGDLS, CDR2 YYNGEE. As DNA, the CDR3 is TGTGCCAGCAGCGTAGATGCTAGCTTTCAGTATTTT. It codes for CASSVDASFQYF.

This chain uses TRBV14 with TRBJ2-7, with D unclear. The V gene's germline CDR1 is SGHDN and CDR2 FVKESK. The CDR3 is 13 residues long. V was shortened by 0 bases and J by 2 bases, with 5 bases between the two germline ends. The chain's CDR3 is CASSQENPYEQYF. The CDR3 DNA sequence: TGTGCCAGCAGCCAAGAAAACCCCTACGAGCAGTACTTC.

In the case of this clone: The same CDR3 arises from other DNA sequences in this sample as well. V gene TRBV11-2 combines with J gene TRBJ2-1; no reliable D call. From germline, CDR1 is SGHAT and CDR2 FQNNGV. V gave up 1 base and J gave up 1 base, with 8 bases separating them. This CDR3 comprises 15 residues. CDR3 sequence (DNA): TGTGCCAGCAGCTTAGGGCAGTCATCCTACAATGAGCAGTTCTTC. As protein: CASSLGQSSYNEQFF.

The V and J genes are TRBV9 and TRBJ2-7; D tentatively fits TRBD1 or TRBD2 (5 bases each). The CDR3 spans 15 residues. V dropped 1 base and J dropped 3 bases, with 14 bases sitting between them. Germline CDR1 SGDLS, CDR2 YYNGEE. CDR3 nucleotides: TGTGCCAGCAGCGTATCCAGGGAGACGTACTACGAGCAGTACTTC. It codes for CASSVSRETYYEQYF. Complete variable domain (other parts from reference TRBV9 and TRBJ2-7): DSGVTQTPKHLITATGQRVTLRCSPRSGDLSVYWYQQSLDQGLQFLIQYYNGEERAKGNILERFSAQQFPDLHSELNLSSLELGDSALYFCASSVSRETYYEQYFGPGTRLTVT.

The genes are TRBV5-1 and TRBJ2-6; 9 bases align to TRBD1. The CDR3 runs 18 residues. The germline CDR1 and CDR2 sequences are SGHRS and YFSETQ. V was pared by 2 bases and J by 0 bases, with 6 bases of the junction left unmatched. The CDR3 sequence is CASSLQGALGSGANVLTF. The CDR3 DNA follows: TGCGCCAGCAGCTTACAGGGGGCCCTGGGCTCTGGGGCCAACGTCCTGACTTTC.

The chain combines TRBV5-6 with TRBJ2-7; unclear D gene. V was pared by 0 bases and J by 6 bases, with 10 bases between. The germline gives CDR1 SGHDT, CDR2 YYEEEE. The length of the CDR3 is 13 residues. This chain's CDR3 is CASSLGTIGEQYF. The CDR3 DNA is TGTGCCAGCAGCTTGGGTACCATCGGCGAGCAGTACTTC.

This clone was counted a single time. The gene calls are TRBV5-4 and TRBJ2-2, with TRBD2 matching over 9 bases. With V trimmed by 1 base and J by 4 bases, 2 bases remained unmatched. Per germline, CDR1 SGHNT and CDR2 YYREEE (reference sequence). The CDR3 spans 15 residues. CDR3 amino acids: CASSLLAGSTGELFF. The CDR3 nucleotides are TGTGCCAGCAGCTTGCTAGCGGGGAGCACCGGGGAGCTGTTTTTT.

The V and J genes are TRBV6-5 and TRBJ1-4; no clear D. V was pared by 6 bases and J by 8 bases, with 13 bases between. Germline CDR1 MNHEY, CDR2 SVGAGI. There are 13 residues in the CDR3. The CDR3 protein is CASRGGPGEKLFF. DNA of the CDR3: TGTGCCAGCAGGGGCGGCCCCGGGGAAAAACTGTTTTTT.

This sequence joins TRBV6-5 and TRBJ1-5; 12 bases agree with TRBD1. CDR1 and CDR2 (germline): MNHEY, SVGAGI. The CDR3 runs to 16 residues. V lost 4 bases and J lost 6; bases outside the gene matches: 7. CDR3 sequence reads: CASSSGTGGSGQPQHF. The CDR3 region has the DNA TGTGCCAGCAGTTCCGGGACAGGGGGCTCCGGTCAGCCCCAGCATTTT.

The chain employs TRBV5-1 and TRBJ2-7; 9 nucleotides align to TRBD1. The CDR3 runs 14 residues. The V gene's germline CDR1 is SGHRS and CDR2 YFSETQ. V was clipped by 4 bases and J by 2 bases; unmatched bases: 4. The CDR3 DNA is TGCGCCAGCAGCCCGACAGGGGGGCCCTACGAGCAGTACTTC. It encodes CASSPTGGPYEQYF.

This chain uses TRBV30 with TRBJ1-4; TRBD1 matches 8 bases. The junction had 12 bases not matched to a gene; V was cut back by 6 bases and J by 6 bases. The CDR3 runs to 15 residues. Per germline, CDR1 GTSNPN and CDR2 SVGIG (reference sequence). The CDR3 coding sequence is TGTGCCTGCCAACCGTGGCCCAGGGGGCATGAAAAACTGTTTTTT. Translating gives CACQPWPRGHEKLFF.